A single sample gave rise to the 16 T cell receptor beta chains below, sequenced in a study of blood T cell repertoires in COVID-19. Assay: immunoSEQ multiplex PCR; the TCRdb copy retains only in-frame clones and omits some. The sample includes about 150,000 clones, under 90% of them seen just once. The sample consisted of peripheral blood. The source is a man aged 60-69 years with acute or convalescent COVID-19.

This clone was counted a single time. This chain links TRBV7-8 with TRBJ2-3; 7 nucleotides match TRBD2. The CDR3 contains 17 residues. Unmatched junction bases numbered 14, after V lost 7 bases and J lost 1 base. Germline CDR1 SGHVS, CDR2 FQNEAQ. As DNA, the CDR3 is TGTGCCAGCACCTCCGCCGGGGGGAGAAAAGGCACAGATACGCAGTATTTT. Translation gives CASTSAGGRKGTDTQYF.

The rearrangement joins TRBV18 to TRBJ2-1; maybe TRBD2 (6 bases). Germline V CDR1 and CDR2: KGHSH, LQKENI. This CDR3 is 15 amino acids long. V shed 6 bases and J shed 7 bases, with 19 bases lying between them. As DNA, the CDR3 is TGTGCCAGCTCGCCGGCTTGGAGTAGCGGTAATGAGCAGTTCTTC. Its protein product is CASSPAWSSGNEQFF.

This clone showed up just a few times. The chain uses TRBV3-1 (or the pseudogene TRBV3-2) and TRBJ1-6, with TRBD1 matching 9 bases. CDR1 and CDR2 (germline): LGHDT, YNNKEL (reference sequence). Unmatched junction bases numbered 2, after V lost 1 base and J lost 7 bases. CDR3 length: 15 amino acids. The CDR3 DNA reads TGTGCCAGCAGCCAAGGGACAGGGGCGAATTCACCCCTCCACTTT. Amino acids: CASSQGTGANSPLHF.

In DNA, the CDR3 is TGTGCCGCTCATCCTGCCATCCAGGTCGGTGGCTATGGCTACACCTTC. It encodes CAAHPAIQVGGYGYTF. This chain connects TRBV28 to TRBJ1-2; D unresolved. Germline CDR1 reads MDHEN; CDR2 reads SYDVKM. The CDR3 is 16 amino acids. V gave up 11 bases and J gave up 4 bases, with 26 bases separating them.

The chain employs TRBV3-1 (or the pseudogene TRBV3-2) and TRBJ2-7; the D gene is possibly TRBD1 (7 bases). V was clipped by 7 bases and J by 5 bases, with 18 bases between them. This CDR3 spans 14 amino acids. Germline lookup yields CDR1 LGHDT and CDR2 YNNKEL (reference sequence). CDR3 residues: CASIPRGGGNEQYF. CDR3 sequence (DNA): TGTGCCAGCATCCCCAGAGGGGGCGGGAACGAGCAGTACTTC.

This clone appeared a few times. Because the CDR3's place on the DNA is in doubt, the DNA is left out and the CDR3 is given as listed by TCRdb. The rearrangement joins TRBV28 to TRBJ2-7; the table calls TRBD1, which could not be checked here. Per the germline V gene, CDR1 is MDHEN and CDR2 is SYDVKM. The CDR3 spans 18 amino acids, including both terminal residues. CDR3 protein: CASSFLAGDTGDPLEQYF.

At least ten counts were recorded for this clone. The V call is TRBV12-2, the J call TRBJ2-7; the table assigns TRBD2, which was not confirmed against the DNA. TRBV12-2 is a known pseudogene. This CDR3 contains 13 residues. CDR3 nucleotides: TGTGCAAGTCGCTCCCCGGGACTTTACGAGCAGTACTTC. Translating gives CASRSPGLYEQYF.

This chain joins TRBV6-1 and TRBJ1-4; D call uncertain. In germline, CDR1 is MNHNS, CDR2 SASEGT. The CDR3 covers 15 residues. Trimming pared 1 base from V and 0 bases from J, leaving 6 bases between. The CDR3 coding sequence is TGTGCCAGCAGTGAAGTCCCAGCAACTAATGAAAAACTGTTTTTT. Translating gives CASSEVPATNEKLFF.

CDR3 coding DNA: TGTGCCAGTAGTCAACAGGGGGCGCGGGACGAGCAGTACTTC. Its translation: CASSQQGARDEQYF. This chain links TRBV19 with TRBJ2-7, with TRBD1 matching over 9 bases. Germline CDR1 reads LNHDA; CDR2 reads SQIVND (reference sequence). V lost 5 bases to trimming and J lost 5 bases; unmatched junction nucleotides: 7. CDR3 length: 14 amino acids.

This chain links TRBV12-3 or TRBV12-4 with TRBJ1-2; TRBD1 matches 8 bases. The CDR3 is 13 amino acids. Trimming removed 3 bases from V and 8 bases from J; junction bases left unmatched: 5. The CDR3 spells CASSLDRVEGYTF. The DNA for the CDR3 is TGTGCCAGCAGTTTGGACAGGGTGGAAGGCTACACCTTC.

The rearrangement joins TRBV6-4 to TRBJ1-5; 9 bases align to TRBD1. V lost 5 bases and J lost 2; bases outside the gene matches: 4. Looked up from germline, CDR1 is MRHNA and CDR2 is SNTAGT. The CDR3 consists of 15 residues. Written as DNA, the CDR3 is TGTGCCAGCAGTCCACAGGGGGCTGGCAATCAGCCCCAGCATTTT. Amino acids: CASSPQGAGNQPQHF.

This clone has only one observation. The chain employs TRBV20-1 and TRBJ1-1, with D perhaps matching TRBD1 (5 bases). The CDR3 length is 12 residues. V dropped 3 bases and J dropped 7 bases, with 12 bases sitting between them. Germline CDR1 DFQATT, CDR2 SNEGSKA (reference sequence). CDR3: CSASRGEGEAFF. CDR3 sequence (DNA): TGCAGTGCTAGTCGGGGGGAAGGTGAAGCTTTCTTT.

The V call is TRBV15, the J call TRBJ2-5; weak D call: TRBD1 (7 bases). This CDR3 is 13 amino acids long. V was pared by 8 bases and J by 0 bases, with 10 bases between. Looked up from germline, CDR1 is LNHNV and CDR2 is YYDKDF (reference sequence). The CDR3 DNA follows: TGTGCCACCGCGGGACAGTACCAAGAGACCCAGTACTTC. Its protein product is CATAGQYQETQYF.

This clone was seen a single time. Sequence at one end of the junction differs from germline and may be a read error. The CDR3 loop is CASSLSQNTEAFF. The CDR3 bases are TGTGCTAGCAGCCTCAGTCAGAACACTGAAGCTTTCTTT. The chain recombines TRBV7-7 with TRBJ1-1; D is undetermined. Germline values: CDR1 SSHAT, CDR2 FNYEAQ (reference sequence). This CDR3 has 13 residues.

This clone was found a few times. The chain has TRBV12-3 or TRBV12-4 and TRBJ2-7; D not certain. Trimming left V 6 bases short and J 5 bases short, with 8 bases between. This CDR3 has 11 amino acids. CDR3 loop: CASSRVHEQYF. The CDR3 coding sequence is TGTGCCAGCAGCCGGGTCCACGAGCAGTACTTC.

The chain has TRBV9 and TRBJ2-1; tentatively, D is TRBD2 (5 bases). Looked up from germline, CDR1 is SGDLS and CDR2 is YYNGEE. The germline V and J ends were trimmed by 5 bases and 8 bases, with 23 bases remaining between them. The CDR3 has 16 amino acids. The CDR3 sequence is CASSRLSGGYNDEQFF. The DNA of the CDR3 is TGTGCCAGCAGTCGTCTCAGCGGCGGGTATAACGATGAGCAGTTCTTC.